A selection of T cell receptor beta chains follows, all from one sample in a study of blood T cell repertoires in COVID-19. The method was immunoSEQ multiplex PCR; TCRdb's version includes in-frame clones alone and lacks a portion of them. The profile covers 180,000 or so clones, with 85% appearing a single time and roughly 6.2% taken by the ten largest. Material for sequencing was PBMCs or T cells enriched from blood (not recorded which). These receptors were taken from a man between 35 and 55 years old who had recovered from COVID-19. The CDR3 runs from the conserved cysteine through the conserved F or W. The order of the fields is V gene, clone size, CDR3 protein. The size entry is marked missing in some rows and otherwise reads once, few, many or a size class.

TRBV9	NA	CASSAGTGVGTEAFF
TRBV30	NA	CAWRTASGGNTIYF
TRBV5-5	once	CASSAGVSGYTF
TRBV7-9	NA	CASSLGFGTNEKLFF
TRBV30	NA	CAWSEMTGGARTDTQYF
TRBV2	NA	CASSFLQGETEKLFF
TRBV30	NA	CAWKVGSAEAFF
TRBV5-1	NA	CASSLSPGTTDTQYF
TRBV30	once	CAWSVRGGQPQHF
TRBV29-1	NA	CSVEDPGEPQHF
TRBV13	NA	CASSLTPGLAISDTQYF
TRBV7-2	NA	CASSFDRVTEAFF
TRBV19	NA	CASSIGGSYEQYF
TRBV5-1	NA	CASRSGSLEAFF
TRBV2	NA	CASRPQGFTRFGQFF
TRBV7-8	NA	CASSLGGGRIYEQYF
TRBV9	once	CASSAGTGGEQYF
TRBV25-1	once	CASSAGQGTHPSNSPLHF
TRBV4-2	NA	CASSPPGGAGAPDTQYF
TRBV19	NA	CASSIDRGAGYTF
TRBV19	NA	CATSDRAHEQYF
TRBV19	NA	CASSISMARSYGYTF
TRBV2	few	CASNRDSLNSPLHF